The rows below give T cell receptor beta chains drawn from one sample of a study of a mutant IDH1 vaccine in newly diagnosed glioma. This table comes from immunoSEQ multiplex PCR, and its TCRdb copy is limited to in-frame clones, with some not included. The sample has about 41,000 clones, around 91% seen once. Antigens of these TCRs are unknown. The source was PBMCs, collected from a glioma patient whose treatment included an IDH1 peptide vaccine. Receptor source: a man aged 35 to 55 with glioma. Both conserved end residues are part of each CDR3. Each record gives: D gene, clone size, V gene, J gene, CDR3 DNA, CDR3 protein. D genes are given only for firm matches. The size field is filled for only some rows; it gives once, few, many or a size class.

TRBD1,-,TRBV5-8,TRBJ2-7,TGTGCCAGCAGCACCGGACAGGGAGCATGGTACGAGCAGTACTTC,CASSTGQGAWYEQYF
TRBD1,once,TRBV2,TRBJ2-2,TGTGCCAGCAACCCCGGGACAGGGAGAATCGGGGAGCTGTTTTTT,CASNPGTGRIGELFF
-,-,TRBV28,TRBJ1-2,TGTGCCAGCAGAAAAACAGGGTTGCCCTATGGCTACACCTTC,CASRKTGLPYGYTF
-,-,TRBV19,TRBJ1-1,TGTGCCAGTAGTATAGAGTATGCTTGGGCGAACACTGAAGCTTTCTTT,CASSIEYAWANTEAFF
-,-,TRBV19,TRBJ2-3,TGTGCCAGTAGTATTCGTGAACGGAGCACAGATACGCAGTATTTT,CASSIRERSTDTQYF
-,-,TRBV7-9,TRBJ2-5,TGTGCCAGTGGGCCCGAGAGCGAGACCCAGTACTTC,CASGPESETQYF
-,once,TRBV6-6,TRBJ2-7,TGTGCCAGCAGTAACTACGAGCAGTACTTC,CASSNYEQYF
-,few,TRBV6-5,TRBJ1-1,TGTGCCAGCAGTTCCCCCCGGGCTGAAGCTTTCTTT,CASSSPRAEAFF
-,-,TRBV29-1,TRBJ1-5,TGCAGCGTTGTGGTAGGGCCCGGTCAGCCCCAGCATTTT,CSVVVGPGQPQHF
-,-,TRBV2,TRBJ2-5,TGTGCCAGCAGAGAGTTCGGTGCCCAAGGGGAGACCCAGTACTTC,CASREFGAQGETQYF
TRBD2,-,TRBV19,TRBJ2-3,TGTGCCAGTAGTATGTGGCTAGCGGGAGACCCATCCACAGATACGCAGTATTTT,CASSMWLAGDPSTDTQYF
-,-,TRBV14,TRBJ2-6,TGTGCCAGCAGCCAGATGGGAAGGGCTGGGGCCAACGTCCTGACTTTC,CASSQMGRAGANVLTF
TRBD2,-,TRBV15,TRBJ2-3,TGTGCCACCAGCAGAGATCGATTAAGCCTAGCGGGATCCACAGATACGCAGTATTTT,CATSRDRLSLAGSTDTQYF
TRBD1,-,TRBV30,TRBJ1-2,TGTGCCTGGAGTGCAGGGACAGGGTTTGGCTACACCTTC,CAWSAGTGFGYTF
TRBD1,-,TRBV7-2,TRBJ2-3,TGTGCCAGCAGCTTGTGGGGACAGGGCGGGACAGATACGCAGTATTTT,CASSLWGQGGTDTQYF
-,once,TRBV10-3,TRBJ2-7,TGTGCCGTTGGGGGGGGCTTCTACGAGCAGTACTTC,CAVGGGFYEQYF
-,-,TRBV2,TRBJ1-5,TGTGCCAGCAGTCAGCTCCACGGGGATCAGCCCCAGCATTTT,CASSQLHGDQPQHF
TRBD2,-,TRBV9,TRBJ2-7,TGTGCCAGCAGCCCGGGGGAGGGCCCCCAGGCAGGCGAGCAGTACTTC,CASSPGEGPQAGEQYF
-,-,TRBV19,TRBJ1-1,TGTGCCAGTAGTATAGTAGGTGGACAGTTATCTTTGAACACTGAAGCTTTCTTT,CASSIVGGQLSLNTEAFF
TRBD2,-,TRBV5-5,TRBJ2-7,TGTGCCAGCAGCTTGATTAGCGGGAAGTACGAGCAGTACTTC,CASSLISGKYEQYF